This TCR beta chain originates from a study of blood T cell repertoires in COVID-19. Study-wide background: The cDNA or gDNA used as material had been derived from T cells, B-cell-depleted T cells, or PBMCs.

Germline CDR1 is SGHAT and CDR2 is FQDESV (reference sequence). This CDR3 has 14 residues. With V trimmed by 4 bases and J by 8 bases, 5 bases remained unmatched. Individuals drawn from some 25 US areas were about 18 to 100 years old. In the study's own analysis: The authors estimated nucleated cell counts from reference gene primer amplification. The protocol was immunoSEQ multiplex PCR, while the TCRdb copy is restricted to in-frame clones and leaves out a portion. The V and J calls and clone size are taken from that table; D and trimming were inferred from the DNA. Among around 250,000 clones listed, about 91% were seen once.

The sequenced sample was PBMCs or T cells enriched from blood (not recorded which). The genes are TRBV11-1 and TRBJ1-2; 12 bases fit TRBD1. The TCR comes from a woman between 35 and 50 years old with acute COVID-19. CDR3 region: CASSWGQGARGYTF. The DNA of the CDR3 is TGTGCCAGCAGCTGGGGACAGGGGGCCCGCGGCTACACCTTC.